The 2 T cell receptor beta chains in this list originate from one sample, sequenced in a study of Ad26.COV2.S vaccination and SARS-CoV-2 variants. Sequenced by immunoSEQ multiplex PCR; TCRdb stores in-frame clones only, minus some. The sample consists of roughly 380,000 clones, roughly 94% of them appearing once. The input for sequencing was peripheral blood, taken after recovery from COVID-19. The origin of the receptors is a human donor who had recovered from COVID-19.

The chain links TRBV4-1 to TRBJ2-3; D assignment may be TRBD1 or TRBD2 (6 bases each). From germline, CDR1 is MGHRA and CDR2 YSYEKL. With 2 bases removed from V and 2 bases from J, the gap between germline ends came to 11 bases. The CDR3 is 15 residues long. The chain's CDR3 is CASSQRRGDTDTQYF. CDR3 nucleotide sequence: TGCGCCAGCAGCCAAAGGAGGGGGGACACAGATACGCAGTATTTT.

V gene TRBV6-2 or TRBV6-3 combines with J gene TRBJ2-5, with 13 positions matching TRBD2. V was pared by 2 bases and J by 3 bases, with 3 bases of the junction left unmatched. This CDR3 contains 16 residues. Germline V gene data show CDR1 as MNHEY and CDR2 as SVGEGT. As DNA, the CDR3 is TGTGCCAGCAGTTACGTACTAGCGGGGGGGAAAGAGACCCAGTACTTC. This sequence encodes CASSYVLAGGKETQYF.